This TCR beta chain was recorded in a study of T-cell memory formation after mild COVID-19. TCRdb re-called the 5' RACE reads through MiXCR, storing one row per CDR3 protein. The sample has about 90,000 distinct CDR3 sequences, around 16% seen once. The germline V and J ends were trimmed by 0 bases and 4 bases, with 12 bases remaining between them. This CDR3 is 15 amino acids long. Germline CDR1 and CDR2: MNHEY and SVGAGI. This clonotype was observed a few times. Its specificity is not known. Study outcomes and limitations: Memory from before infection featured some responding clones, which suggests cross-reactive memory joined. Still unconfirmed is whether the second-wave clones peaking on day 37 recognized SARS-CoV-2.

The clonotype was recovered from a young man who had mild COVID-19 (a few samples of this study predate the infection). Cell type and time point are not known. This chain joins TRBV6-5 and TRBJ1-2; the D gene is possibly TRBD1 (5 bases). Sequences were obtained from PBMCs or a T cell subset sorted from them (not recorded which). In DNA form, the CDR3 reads TGTGCCAGCAGTTACTCGGGACCGGGCGGCTATGGCTACACCTTC. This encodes CASSYSGPGGYGYTF.